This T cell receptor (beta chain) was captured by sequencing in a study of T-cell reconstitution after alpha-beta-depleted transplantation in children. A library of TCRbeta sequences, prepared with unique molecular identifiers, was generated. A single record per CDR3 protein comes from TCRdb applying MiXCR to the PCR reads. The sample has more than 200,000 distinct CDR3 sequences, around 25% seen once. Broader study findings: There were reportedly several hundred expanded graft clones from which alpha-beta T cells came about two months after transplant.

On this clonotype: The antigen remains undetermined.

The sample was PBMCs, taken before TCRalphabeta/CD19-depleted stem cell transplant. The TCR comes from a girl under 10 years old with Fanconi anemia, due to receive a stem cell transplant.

CDR3 nucleotides: TGTGCCAGCAGCTTAGCACCGGGACCGTCCAATGAGCAGTTCTTC. Translating it yields CASSLAPGPSNEQFF. The chain carries TRBV11-2 and TRBJ2-1, with D perhaps matching TRBD1 or TRBD2 (5 bases each). Trimming took off 1 base at V and 6 bases at J, with 13 bases between the two ends. CDR3 length: 15 residues. The germline CDR1 and CDR2 sequences are SGHAT and FQNNGV.